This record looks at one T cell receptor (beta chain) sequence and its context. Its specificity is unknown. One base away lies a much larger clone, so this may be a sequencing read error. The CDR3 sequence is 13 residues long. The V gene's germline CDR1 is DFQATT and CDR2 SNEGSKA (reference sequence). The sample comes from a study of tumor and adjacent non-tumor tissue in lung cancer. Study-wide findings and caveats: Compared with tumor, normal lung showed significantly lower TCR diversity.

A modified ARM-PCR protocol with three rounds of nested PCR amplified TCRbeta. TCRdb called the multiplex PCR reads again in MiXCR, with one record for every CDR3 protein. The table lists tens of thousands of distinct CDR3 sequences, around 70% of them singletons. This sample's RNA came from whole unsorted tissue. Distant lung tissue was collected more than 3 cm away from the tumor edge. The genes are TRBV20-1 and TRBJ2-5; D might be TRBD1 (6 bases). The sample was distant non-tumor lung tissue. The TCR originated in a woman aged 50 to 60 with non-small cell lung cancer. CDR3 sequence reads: CGARETGSETQYF. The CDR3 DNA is TGCGGTGCTAGAGAAACAGGGTCTGAGACCCAGTACTTC.